A single sample gave rise to the 13 T cell receptor beta chains below, sequenced in a study of response to subunit inactivated influenza vaccine. TCRdb analysed the RT-PCR reads with MiXCR anew, one entry per CDR3 protein. The data show roughly 670,000 distinct CDR3 sequences, approximately 15% seen once. The sequencing used PBMCs from blood, collected roughly 15 days before vaccination. The receptors derive from a man in his fifties who received an inactivated influenza vaccine.

This clonotype was picked up many times. The chain carries TRBV2 and TRBJ2-1; possible D gene TRBD2, 6 bases. V shed 8 bases and J shed 3 bases, with 11 bases lying between them. The CDR3 loop spans 13 amino acids. Germline V gene sequence: CDR1 SNHLY, CDR2 FYNNEI. The CDR3 sequence: CASGGDRYNEQFF. Here the CDR3 DNA reads TGTGCCAGCGGAGGGGATCGCTACAATGAGCAGTTCTTC. The entire variable domain, with the rest obtained from reference TRBV2 and TRBJ2-1, is as follows: EPEVTQTPSHQVTQMGQEVILRCVPISNHLYFYWYRQILGQKVEFLVSFYNNEISEKSEIFDDQFSVERPDGSNFTLKIRSTKLEDSAMYFCASGGDRYNEQFFGPGTRLTVL.

There are many counts of this clonotype. The chain has TRBV5-1 and TRBJ2-7, with D tentatively TRBD1 (6 bases). The germline CDR1 and CDR2 sequences are SGHRS and YFSETQ. The V end was cut by 5 bases, the J end by 5 bases, with 23 bases between. CDR3 length: 16 residues. DNA of the CDR3: TGCGCCAGCAGAACTGCTCCGGGACACCGAGTAGACGAGCAGTACTTC. It codes for CASRTAPGHRVDEQYF.

This clonotype was counted a few times. This chain joins TRBV6-2 or TRBV6-3 and TRBJ2-7; D perhaps matches TRBD1 (6 bases). V lost 6 bases, J lost 6 bases, and 24 bases lay in between. The CDR3 has 16 amino acids. Germline loops: CDR1 MNHEY, CDR2 SVGEGT. CDR3 nucleotide sequence: TGTGCCAGCAGAAAATCCCTAACTCCAGGGGCAGGCGAGCAGTACTTC. As protein: CASRKSLTPGAGEQYF.

This clonotype was seen a few times. The chain is built from TRBV9 and TRBJ2-7, with a tentative D call TRBD1 (6 bases). With 3 bases removed from V and 4 bases from J, the gap between germline ends came to 11 bases. Looked up from germline, CDR1 is SGDLS and CDR2 is YYNGEE. CDR3 length: 13 residues. CDR3 region: CASSGETGYEQYF. The CDR3 DNA is TGTGCCAGCAGCGGGGAAACAGGGTACGAGCAGTACTTC.

The rearrangement joins TRBV10-3 to TRBJ2-3; no definite D call. CDR3 length: 13 amino acids. V lost 2 bases, J lost 1 base, and 4 bases lay in between. Germline V gives CDR1 ENHRY, CDR2 SYGVKD. The CDR3 is CAISETGTDTQYF. Written as DNA, the CDR3 is TGTGCCATCAGTGAGACGGGCACAGATACGCAGTATTTT.

This clonotype was picked up a small number of times. J is TRBJ1-1 and V is TRBV5-1, with D uncertain. This CDR3 region has 13 residues. Germline assignment: CDR1 SGHRS and CDR2 YFSETQ. V was cut by 3 bases and J by 5 bases, with 11 bases left in between. The DNA of the CDR3 is TGCGCCAGCAGCTATTCGCGAGAAACTGAAGCTTTCTTT. This codes for CASSYSRETEAFF.

This clonotype was detected only a few times. The chain couples TRBV7-2 to TRBJ1-4; no firm D call. CDR1 and CDR2 from the germline V gene are SGHTA and FQGNSA. V was clipped by 1 base and J by 4 bases, with 7 bases between them. This CDR3 has 14 amino acids. DNA for the CDR3: TGTGCCAGCAGCTTAGGGGAATATAATGAAAAACTGTTTTTT. Translating it yields CASSLGEYNEKLFF.

This clonotype has at least ten counts. CDR3 region: CASSTSTGELFF. DNA for the CDR3: TGTGCCAGCAGCACATCAACCGGGGAGCTGTTTTTT. This chain connects TRBV14 to TRBJ2-2, with no clear D. The CDR3 runs 12 residues. CDR1 and CDR2 (germline): SGHDN, FVKESK. The germline V and J ends were trimmed by 5 bases and 5 bases, with 6 bases remaining between them. Full variable domain (rest looked up from reference TRBV14 and TRBJ2-2): EAGVTQFPSHSVIEKGQTVTLRCDPISGHDNLYWYRRVMGKEIKFLLHFVKESKQDESGMPNNRFLAERTGGTYSTLKVQPAELEDSGVYFCASSTSTGELFFGEGSRLTVL.

The chain joins TRBV6-1 to TRBJ1-1; D possibly corresponds to TRBD1 (5 bases). V was pared by 9 bases and J by 6 bases, with 17 bases between. The V gene's germline CDR1 is MNHNS and CDR2 SASEGT. This CDR3 is built from 13 residues. CDR3 coding DNA: TGTGCCAGTGCGGGGAGGGGAGAGGCTGAAGCTTTCTTT. Amino acids: CASAGRGEAEAFF.

This clonotype was detected only a few times. This chain uses TRBV7-2 with TRBJ2-7, with D perhaps matching TRBD1 (5 bases). Germline CDR1 SGHTA, CDR2 FQGNSA. V lost 3 bases and J lost 4, with 16 bases in between. This CDR3 has 15 residues. The CDR3 loop is CASSFSSLQGYEQYF. Written as DNA, the CDR3 is TGTGCCAGCAGCTTTTCTTCCCTTCAGGGTTACGAGCAGTACTTC.

The chain carries TRBV12-3 or TRBV12-4 and TRBJ1-5, with a weak D call TRBD1 (6 bases). The CDR3 has 14 amino acids. Trimming left V 3 bases short and J 5 bases short, with 11 bases between. CDR3 DNA: TGTGCCAGCAGTTTTGCAGGGGATCATCAGCCCCAGCATTTT. Translated: CASSFAGDHQPQHF.

The chain uses TRBV5-1 and TRBJ2-5; TRBD1 or TRBD2 may be the D gene (5 bases each). CDR3 length: 15 residues. Deletions cut 4 bases from V and 1 base from J, with 14 bases between. CDR1 and CDR2 (germline): SGHRS, YFSETQ. CDR3 bases: TGCGCCAGCAGCGTACGGGACCCCCGCCAAGAGACCCAGTACTTC. Translated, it gives CASSVRDPRQETQYF.

The chain joins TRBV6-2 or TRBV6-3 to TRBJ1-5; TRBD1 might be the D (5 bases). Germline CDR1 reads MNHEY; CDR2 reads SVGEGT. The length of the CDR3 is 13 residues. Deletions cut 7 bases from V and 4 bases from J, with 11 bases between. The CDR3 nucleotides are TGTGCCAGCAATAACCGGGGGAATCAGCCCCAGCATTTT. Its translation is CASNNRGNQPQHF.